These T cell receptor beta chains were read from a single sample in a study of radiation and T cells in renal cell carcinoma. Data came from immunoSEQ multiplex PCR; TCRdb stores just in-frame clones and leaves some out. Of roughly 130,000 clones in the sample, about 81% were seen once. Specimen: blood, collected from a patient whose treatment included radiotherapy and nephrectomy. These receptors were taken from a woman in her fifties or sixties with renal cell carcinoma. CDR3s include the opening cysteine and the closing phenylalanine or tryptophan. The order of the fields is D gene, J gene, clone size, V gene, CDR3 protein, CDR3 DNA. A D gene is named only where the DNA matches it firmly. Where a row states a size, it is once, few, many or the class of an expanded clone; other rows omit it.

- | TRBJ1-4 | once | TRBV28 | CASTRSGDEKLFF | TGTGCCAGCACCAGATCCGGGGACGAAAAACTGTTTTTT
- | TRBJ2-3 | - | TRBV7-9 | CASSLATNTDTQYF | TGTGCCAGCAGCTTAGCAACAAACACAGATACGCAGTATTTT
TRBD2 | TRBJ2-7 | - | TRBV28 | CASSFAGVYEQYF | TGTGCCAGCAGTTTCGCGGGAGTCTACGAGCAGTACTTC
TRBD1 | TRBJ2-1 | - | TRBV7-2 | CASSLGTGRFNEQFF | TGTGCCAGCAGCCTGGGGACAGGGAGGTTCAATGAGCAGTTCTTC
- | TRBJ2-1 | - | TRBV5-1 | CASSLYPSSYNEQFF | TGCGCCAGCAGCTTGTACCCGAGCTCCTACAATGAGCAGTTCTTC
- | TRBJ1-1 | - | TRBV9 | CASSPGRSMNTEAFF | TGTGCCAGCAGCCCGGGACGTAGCATGAACACTGAAGCTTTCTTT
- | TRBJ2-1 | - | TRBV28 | CASSPPIYEQFF | TGTGCCAGCAGCCCCCCCATCTATGAGCAGTTCTTC
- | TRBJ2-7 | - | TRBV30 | CACLQGPTPYEQYF | TGTGCCTGTCTCCAGGGTCCTACACCCTACGAGCAGTACTTC
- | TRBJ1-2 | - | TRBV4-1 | CASSHPGTTTYGYTF | TGCGCCAGCAGCCACCCCGGGACTACCACCTATGGCTACACCTTC
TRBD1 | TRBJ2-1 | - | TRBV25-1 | CASSGRQGNEQFF | TGTGCCAGCAGTGGGAGACAGGGCAATGAGCAGTTCTTC
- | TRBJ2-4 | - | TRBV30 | CAWSDPYQRAAKNIQYF | TGTGCCTGGAGTGACCCCTACCAGCGGGCAGCCAAAAACATTCAGTACTTC
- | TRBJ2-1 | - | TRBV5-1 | CASRGAEEQFF | TGCGCCAGCAGAGGGGCCGAGGAGCAGTTCTTC
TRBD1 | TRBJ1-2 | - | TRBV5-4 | CASSLGSSRGPLVYGYTF | TGTGCCAGCAGCTTGGGTAGTAGCAGGGGGCCCCTTGTCTATGGCTACACCTTC
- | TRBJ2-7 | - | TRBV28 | CASTRGALEQYF | TGTGCCAGCACTAGGGGGGCTCTCGAGCAGTACTTC
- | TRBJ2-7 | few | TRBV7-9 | CASSSDHEQYF | TGTGCCAGCAGCTCGGACCACGAGCAGTACTTC
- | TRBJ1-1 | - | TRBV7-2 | CASSSLGLPEARTFF | TGTGCCAGCAGCTCCCTGGGACTGCCCGAAGCGCGAACTTTCTTT
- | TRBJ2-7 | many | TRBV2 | CASSEAAGPAYEQYF | TGTGCCAGCAGTGAAGCGGCAGGGCCTGCGTACGAGCAGTACTTC
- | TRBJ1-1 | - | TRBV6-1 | CASRRGAGNTEAFF | TGTGCCAGCAGGAGGGGGGCCGGGAACACTGAAGCTTTCTTT
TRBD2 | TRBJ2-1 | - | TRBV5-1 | CASSTGTSGRVNEQFF | TGCGCCAGCAGCACCGGGACTAGCGGGAGAGTCAATGAGCAGTTCTTC
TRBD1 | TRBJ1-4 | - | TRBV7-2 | CASSLAGQGNEKLFF | TGTGCCAGCAGCTTAGCGGGACAGGGTAATGAAAAACTGTTTTTT
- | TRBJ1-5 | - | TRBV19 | CASHGQISYQPQHF | TGTGCCAGTCATGGACAGATTAGTTATCAGCCCCAGCATTTT
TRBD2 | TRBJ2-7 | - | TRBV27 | CASGLAGVYEQYF | TGTGCCAGTGGCCTAGCGGGAGTCTACGAGCAGTACTTC
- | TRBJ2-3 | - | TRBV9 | CASSVEIATDTQYF | TGTGCCAGCAGCGTAGAGATCGCCACAGATACGCAGTATTTT
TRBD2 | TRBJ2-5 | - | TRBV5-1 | CASSAGTRTIETQYF | TGCGCCAGCAGCGCCGGGACTAGAACAATAGAGACCCAGTACTTC
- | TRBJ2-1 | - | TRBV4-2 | CASSQGRGLDNEQFF | TGTGCCAGCAGCCAAGGGAGGGGGTTGGACAATGAGCAGTTCTTC
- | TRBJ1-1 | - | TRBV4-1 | CASSLVAVNTEAFF | TGCGCCAGCAGCTTGGTAGCAGTGAACACTGAAGCTTTCTTT
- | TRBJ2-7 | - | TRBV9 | CASSLHPTTGSYEQYF | TGTGCCAGCAGCCTCCATCCCACTACAGGGTCCTACGAGCAGTACTTC
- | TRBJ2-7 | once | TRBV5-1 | CASSPGLTSYEQYF | TGCGCCAGCAGCCCGGGACTTACTTCCTACGAGCAGTACTTC
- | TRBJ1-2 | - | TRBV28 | CASNLGMQGYTF | TGTGCCAGCAACCTGGGCATGCAAGGCTACACCTTC
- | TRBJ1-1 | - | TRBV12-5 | CASGFLSLIGHAGPISNTEAFF | TGTGCTAGTGGTTTCCTATCCCTCATCGGGCATGCCGGGCCGATCTCTAACACTGAAGCTTTCTTT
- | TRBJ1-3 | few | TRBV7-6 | CASSPRWSGNTIYF | TGTGCCAGCAGCCCCCGGTGGTCTGGAAACACCATATATTTT
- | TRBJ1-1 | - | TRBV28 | CAAWDTGTEAFF | TGTGCCGCCTGGGACACGGGCACTGAAGCTTTCTTT
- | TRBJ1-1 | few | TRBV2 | CASSEGRGVEAFF | TGTGCCAGCAGTGAAGGCCGCGGCGTTGAAGCTTTCTTT
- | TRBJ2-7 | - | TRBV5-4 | CASSLVQNYEQYF | TGTGCCAGCAGCTTGGTGCAGAACTACGAGCAGTACTTC
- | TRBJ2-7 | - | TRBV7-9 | CASSPKGSLSYEQYF | TGTGCCAGCAGTCCAAAAGGGTCTCTATCCTACGAGCAGTACTTC
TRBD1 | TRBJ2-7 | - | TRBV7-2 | CASSLRRQGYEQYF | TGTGCCAGCAGCTTAAGGCGACAGGGCTACGAGCAGTACTTC
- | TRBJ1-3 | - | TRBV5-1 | CASSLAGSASGNTIYF | TGCGCCAGCAGCTTGGCCGGGTCGGCTTCTGGAAACACCATATATTTT
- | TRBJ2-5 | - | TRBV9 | CASSPRQGETQYF | TGTGCCAGCAGCCCCCGTCAGGGGGAGACCCAGTACTTC
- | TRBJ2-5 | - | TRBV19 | CATQTSAGRRETQYF | TGTGCCACTCAGACGTCGGCTGGTAGGAGGGAGACCCAGTACTTC
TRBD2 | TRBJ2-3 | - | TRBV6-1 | CASSVPGGPDTQYF | TGTGCCAGCAGTGTTCCGGGGGGGCCAGATACGCAGTATTTT
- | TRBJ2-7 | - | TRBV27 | CASSLSTSYEQYF | TGTGCCAGCAGTTTATCTACTTCATACGAGCAGTACTTC
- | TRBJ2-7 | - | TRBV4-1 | CASSQAWGAYEQYF | TGCGCCAGCAGCCAAGCCTGGGGCGCCTACGAGCAGTACTTC
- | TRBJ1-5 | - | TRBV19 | CASTGISLVGNQPQHF | TGTGCCAGTACCGGGATTTCCCTAGTGGGCAATCAGCCCCAGCATTTT
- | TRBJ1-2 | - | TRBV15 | CATSRAGQPSNYGYTF | TGTGCCACCAGCAGAGCGGGCCAGCCCTCTAACTATGGCTACACCTTC
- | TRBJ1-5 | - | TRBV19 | CASSIVSRGVGNQPQHF | TGTGCCAGTAGTATAGTTTCACGGGGAGTGGGCAATCAGCCCCAGCATTTT
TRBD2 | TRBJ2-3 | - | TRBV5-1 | CASTGGLAGGLFTDTQYF | TGCGCCAGCACCGGAGGCCTAGCGGGGGGGCTTTTTACAGATACGCAGTATTTT
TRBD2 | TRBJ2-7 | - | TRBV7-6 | CASSLGSSGDSYEQYF | TGTGCCAGCAGCTTAGGGTCTAGCGGGGACTCCTACGAGCAGTACTTC
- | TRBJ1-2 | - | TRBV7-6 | CASSLGDNYGYTF | TGTGCCAGCAGCTTAGGGGACAACTATGGCTACACCTTC
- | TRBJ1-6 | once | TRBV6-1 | CASSDFGEPLHF | TGTGCCAGCAGTGATTTCGGGGAACCCCTCCACTTT
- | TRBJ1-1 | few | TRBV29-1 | CSVETGQAFF | TGCAGCGTTGAAACCGGCCAGGCTTTCTTT
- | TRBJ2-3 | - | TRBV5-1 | CASSPRTDTDTQYF | TGCGCCAGCAGCCCTCGGACAGACACAGATACGCAGTATTTT
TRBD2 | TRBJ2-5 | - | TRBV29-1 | CSHGGLAVVYSETQYF | TGCAGTCACGGGGGACTAGCGGTTGTATACTCGGAGACCCAGTACTTC
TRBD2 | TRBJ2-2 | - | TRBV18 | CASSPRTSGSAGELFF | TGTGCCAGCTCACCACGGACTAGCGGGAGCGCCGGGGAGCTGTTTTTT
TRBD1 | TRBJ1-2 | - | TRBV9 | CASSVDPWTGGRPSMGYTF | TGTGCCAGCAGCGTAGACCCGTGGACAGGGGGCCGTCCATCTATGGGCTACACCTTC
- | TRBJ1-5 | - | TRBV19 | CASRQNDRNQPQHF | TGTGCCAGTAGACAAAACGACAGGAATCAGCCCCAGCATTTT
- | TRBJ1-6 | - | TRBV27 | CASRRGTSYNSPLHF | TGTGCCAGCAGAAGGGGCACCTCTTATAATTCACCCCTCCACTTT
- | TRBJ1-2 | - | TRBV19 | CASTDSSGTPYGYTF | TGTGCCAGTACCGACTCCTCAGGTACCCCCTATGGCTACACCTTC
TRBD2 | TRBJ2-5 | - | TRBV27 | CASRLADFQETQYF | TGTGCCAGCAGACTAGCGGACTTTCAAGAGACCCAGTACTTC
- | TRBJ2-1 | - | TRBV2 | CASSEYRDEQFF | TGTGCCAGCAGTGAATATCGGGATGAGCAGTTCTTC
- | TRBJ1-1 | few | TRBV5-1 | CASSLVWAQNTEAFF | TGCGCCAGCAGCTTGGTGTGGGCCCAGAACACTGAAGCTTTCTTT